This record concerns one T cell receptor (beta chain) sequence. Its antigen is as yet unknown. The record originates from a study of cytomegalovirus exposure and HLA in healthy donors. Study in general: Earlier sequencing of about 200 million T cells yielded under 120 million unique TCR beta sequences. Broader study findings: Within a later analysis, the majority of CMV-associated TCR beta chains appeared HLA-restricted.

The study ran its PCR with 60 Vbeta and 13 Jbeta primers. The protocol was immunoSEQ multiplex PCR, while the TCRdb copy is restricted to in-frame clones and leaves out a portion. This sample has roughly 120,000 clones, with less than 10% found just once. This CDR3 is built from 16 residues. Germline trimming cut 5 bases from V and 0 bases from J; bases unmatched to any gene: 8. Germline lookup yields CDR1 LNHDA and CDR2 SQIVND (reference sequence). The sample taken for sequencing was PBMCs. The clonotype comes from a woman between 35 and 50 years old in good health and CMV-seropositive. This chain links TRBV19 with TRBJ2-7; TRBD1 matches 9 bases. CDR3 sequence: CASSPGTGLTSYEQYF. DNA of the CDR3: TGTGCCAGTAGTCCTGGGACAGGGCTGACCTCCTACGAGCAGTACTTC. Drawing the rest from reference TRBV19 and TRBJ2-7, the complete variable domain is DGGITQSPKYLFRKEGQNVTLSCEQNLNHDAMYWYRQDPGQGLRLIYYSQIVNDFQKGDIAEGYSVSREKKESFPLTVTSAQKNPTAFYLCASSPGTGLTSYEQYFGPGTRLTVT.